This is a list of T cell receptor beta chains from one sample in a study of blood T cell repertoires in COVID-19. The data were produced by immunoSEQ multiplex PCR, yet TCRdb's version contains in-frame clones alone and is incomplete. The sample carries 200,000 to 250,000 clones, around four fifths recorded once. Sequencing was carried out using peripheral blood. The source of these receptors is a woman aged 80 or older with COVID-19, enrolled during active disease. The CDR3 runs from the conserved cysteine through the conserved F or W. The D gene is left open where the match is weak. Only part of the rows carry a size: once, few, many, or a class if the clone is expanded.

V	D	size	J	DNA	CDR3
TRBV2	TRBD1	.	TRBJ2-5	TGTGCCAGCAGATCACTGGGACAGCTCCAAGAGACCCAGTACTTC	CASRSLGQLQETQYF
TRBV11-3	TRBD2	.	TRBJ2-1	TGTGCCAGCAGCGACCAGGGACTAGCAGGGAATGAGCAGTTCTTC	CASSDQGLAGNEQFF
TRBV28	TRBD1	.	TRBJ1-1	TGTGCCAGCAGTTTAGTAGGGACAGGGTTTGGTGAAGCTTTCTTT	CASSLVGTGFGEAFF
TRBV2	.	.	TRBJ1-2	TGTGCCAGCAGTTATGCTAACTATGGCTACACCTTC	CASSYANYGYTF
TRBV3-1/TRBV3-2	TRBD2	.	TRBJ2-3	TGTGCCAGCAGCCAATATAGTGTAAGCGGGAGGGGTACAGATACGCAGTATTTT	CASSQYSVSGRGTDTQYF
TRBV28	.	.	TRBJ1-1	TGTGCCAGCAGTGGAACAGGGACCATGAACACTGAAGCTTTCTTT	CASSGTGTMNTEAFF
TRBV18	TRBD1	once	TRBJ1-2	TGTGCCAGCTCACCGGCAGGGGGCGTCCATGGCTACACCTTC	CASSPAGGVHGYTF
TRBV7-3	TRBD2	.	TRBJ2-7	TGTGCCAGCAGCTTAACTGGGACTAGCGGGGTCTTAGAGCAGTACTTC	CASSLTGTSGVLEQYF
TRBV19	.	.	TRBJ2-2	TGTGCCAGTAGTATAGATCCCGAAGGGGCTAACACCGGGGAGCTGTTTTTT	CASSIDPEGANTGELFF
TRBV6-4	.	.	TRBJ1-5	TGTGCCCTAGGGGCCGCTGGGGTCAATCAGCCCCAGCATTTT	CALGAAGVNQPQHF